Listed below are T cell receptor beta chains from one sample, sequenced in a study of vaccination effects on CD4 cells after COVID-19. This table comes from immunoSEQ multiplex PCR, and its TCRdb copy is limited to in-frame clones, with some not included. The repertoire has 43,000 or so clones, 70% of them found once; the top ten carry 6% to 7%. Their cognate antigens are unknown. The sequencing here drew on CD4+ T cells from PBMCs cultured without peptide, taken after COVID-19 vaccination. Receptor source: a human donor who received a COVID-19 vaccine. CDR3s include the opening cysteine and the closing phenylalanine or tryptophan. Fields, in order: clone size, V gene, D gene, J gene, CDR3 DNA, CDR3 protein. D genes are given only for firm matches. Expanded clones get a size class; other rows say once, few or many, or leave the size out.

abundance: few; v_gene: TRBV6-5; d_gene: NA; j_gene: TRBJ2-2; CDR3nt: TGTGCCAGCACCCCGACCATCGCGACCGGGGAGCTGTTTTTT; CDR3aa: CASTPTIATGELFF
abundance: once; v_gene: TRBV19; d_gene: TRBD1; j_gene: TRBJ1-5; CDR3nt: TGTGCCACTGCCGGGACAGGGGGACTTCAGCCCCAGCATTTT; CDR3aa: CATAGTGGLQPQHF
abundance: NA; v_gene: TRBV24-1; d_gene: NA; j_gene: TRBJ2-3; CDR3nt: TGTGCCACCAGTGTCGGGCAGGGAAGGCGAGATACGCAGTATTTT; CDR3aa: CATSVGQGRRDTQYF
abundance: NA; v_gene: TRBV6-6; d_gene: TRBD2; j_gene: TRBJ2-2; CDR3nt: TGTGCCAGCAGTCACCGGACTAGCGGGAGAAGGCCCCACGGGGAGCTGTTTTTT; CDR3aa: CASSHRTSGRRPHGELFF
abundance: few; v_gene: TRBV5-1; d_gene: NA; j_gene: TRBJ2-1; CDR3nt: TGCGCCAGCAGCCCAGGTGGGGGAGTGGACAATGAGCAGTTCTTC; CDR3aa: CASSPGGGVDNEQFF
abundance: NA; v_gene: TRBV11-3; d_gene: NA; j_gene: TRBJ2-1; CDR3nt: TGTGCCAGCAGCCTTTACGAGGGCGAGCAGTTCTTC; CDR3aa: CASSLYEGEQFF
abundance: NA; v_gene: TRBV29-1; d_gene: NA; j_gene: TRBJ2-7; CDR3nt: TGCAGCGTTGGGCCACTAGCAATTGGAGAGCAGTACTTC; CDR3aa: CSVGPLAIGEQYF
abundance: few; v_gene: TRBV6-5; d_gene: NA; j_gene: TRBJ2-3; CDR3nt: TGTGCCAGCGCCAGAGGAGATAGCACAGATACGCAGTATTTT; CDR3aa: CASARGDSTDTQYF
abundance: NA; v_gene: TRBV20-1; d_gene: NA; j_gene: TRBJ1-2; CDR3nt: TGCAGTGCTAGTGTCGACAGGAGTAGCGGCTACACCTTC; CDR3aa: CSASVDRSSGYTF
abundance: NA; v_gene: TRBV6-5; d_gene: TRBD2; j_gene: TRBJ2-3; CDR3nt: TGTGCCAGCAGTTACGCTAGCGGGGGGGCGGCAGATACGCAGTATTTT; CDR3aa: CASSYASGGAADTQYF
abundance: NA; v_gene: TRBV29-1; d_gene: NA; j_gene: TRBJ1-2; CDR3nt: TGCAGCGTTGAAGATTTCCTCGGCCAAGTCGATCCCCATAACTATGGCTACACCTTC; CDR3aa: CSVEDFLGQVDPHNYGYTF
abundance: NA; v_gene: TRBV2; d_gene: NA; j_gene: TRBJ2-3; CDR3nt: TGTGCCAGCAGGTCGCAGGCGCCGATCACAGATACGCAGTATTTT; CDR3aa: CASRSQAPITDTQYF
abundance: NA; v_gene: TRBV5-4; d_gene: NA; j_gene: TRBJ2-7; CDR3nt: TGTGCCAGCAGCGAGGCCCCCGGGGCGGTCTCCTACGAGCAGTACTTC; CDR3aa: CASSEAPGAVSYEQYF
abundance: few; v_gene: TRBV9; d_gene: NA; j_gene: TRBJ2-6; CDR3nt: TGTGCCAGCAGCGTGGACTTCTCGCCTGGGGCCAACGTCCTGACTTTC; CDR3aa: CASSVDFSPGANVLTF
abundance: NA; v_gene: TRBV2; d_gene: TRBD1; j_gene: TRBJ2-5; CDR3nt: TGTGCCAGTACAGGAGGGCAGGGGGCTTATGAGACCCAGTACTTC; CDR3aa: CASTGGQGAYETQYF
abundance: NA; v_gene: TRBV3-1/TRBV3-2; d_gene: TRBD2; j_gene: TRBJ2-2; CDR3nt: TGTGCCAGCAGCCAAGATTGGGAACTAGCGGGAAAGAACACCGGGGAGCTGTTTTTT; CDR3aa: CASSQDWELAGKNTGELFF
abundance: NA; v_gene: TRBV6-6; d_gene: TRBD1; j_gene: TRBJ2-2; CDR3nt: TGTGCCAGCAGCCAAACCGGGACAGGGGCCACCGGGGAGCTGTTTTTT; CDR3aa: CASSQTGTGATGELFF
abundance: NA; v_gene: TRBV5-1; d_gene: TRBD2; j_gene: TRBJ2-7; CDR3nt: TGCGCCACCACGCGGACTAGCGGGAGTCAAGAGCAGTACTTC; CDR3aa: CATTRTSGSQEQYF
abundance: NA; v_gene: TRBV19; d_gene: TRBD1; j_gene: TRBJ1-4; CDR3nt: TGTGCCAGCCAACGGACAGGGTTGAGTCTGACCCATGAAAAACTGTTTTTT; CDR3aa: CASQRTGLSLTHEKLFF
abundance: NA; v_gene: TRBV5-1; d_gene: TRBD1; j_gene: TRBJ1-2; CDR3nt: TGCGCCAGCAGCTTGGGGGTCGCGACAGGGAACTATGGCTACACCTTC; CDR3aa: CASSLGVATGNYGYTF
abundance: few; v_gene: TRBV28; d_gene: NA; j_gene: TRBJ1-2; CDR3nt: TGTGCCAGCAGCACGTTAAACTATGGCTACACCTTC; CDR3aa: CASSTLNYGYTF
abundance: NA; v_gene: TRBV19; d_gene: NA; j_gene: TRBJ2-5; CDR3nt: TGTGCCAGTAGTCGCGGAAACCAAGAGACCCAGTACTTC; CDR3aa: CASSRGNQETQYF
abundance: few; v_gene: TRBV10-3; d_gene: TRBD2; j_gene: TRBJ2-3; CDR3nt: TGTGCCATCAGTGCCGCCAGCGGGAGGGGTTCTAGCACAGATACGCAGTATTTT; CDR3aa: CAISAASGRGSSTDTQYF
abundance: once; v_gene: TRBV2; d_gene: TRBD1; j_gene: TRBJ2-2; CDR3nt: TGTGCCAGCAGACGACAGGGGGCGGGGACCGGGGAGCTGTTTTTT; CDR3aa: CASRRQGAGTGELFF
abundance: once; v_gene: TRBV6-5; d_gene: TRBD2; j_gene: TRBJ2-5; CDR3nt: TGTGCCAGCAGTTACGCGGGAGATCGGCAAGAGACCCAGTACTTC; CDR3aa: CASSYAGDRQETQYF
abundance: few; v_gene: TRBV2; d_gene: NA; j_gene: TRBJ1-6; CDR3nt: TGTGCCAGCAGTGAATGGGGGGAGACACCCCTCCACTTT; CDR3aa: CASSEWGETPLHF
abundance: NA; v_gene: TRBV7-9; d_gene: TRBD1; j_gene: TRBJ1-6; CDR3nt: TGTGCCAGCAGCCTAGGGGCGGGACAGGGTCCTTCACCCCTCCACTTT; CDR3aa: CASSLGAGQGPSPLHF
abundance: NA; v_gene: TRBV11-2; d_gene: TRBD2; j_gene: TRBJ2-1; CDR3nt: TGTGCCAGCAGCTTTTTTTTACTAGCGGGGGGTCTGGCCGCCGATGAGCAGTTCTTC; CDR3aa: CASSFFLLAGGLAADEQFF
abundance: NA; v_gene: TRBV7-9; d_gene: TRBD1; j_gene: TRBJ1-1; CDR3nt: TGTGCCAGCAGCTTAGTTGGGACAGCGAACACTGAAGCTTTCTTT; CDR3aa: CASSLVGTANTEAFF
abundance: NA; v_gene: TRBV2; d_gene: TRBD1; j_gene: TRBJ2-6; CDR3nt: TGTGCCAGCAGGACCGGGACAGGTCTCTCTGGGGCCAACGTCCTGACTTTC; CDR3aa: CASRTGTGLSGANVLTF
abundance: few; v_gene: TRBV7-2; d_gene: TRBD1; j_gene: TRBJ1-2; CDR3nt: TGTGCCAGCAGCTTAGCGTCGACAGGGAGGAACTATGGCTACACCTTC; CDR3aa: CASSLASTGRNYGYTF